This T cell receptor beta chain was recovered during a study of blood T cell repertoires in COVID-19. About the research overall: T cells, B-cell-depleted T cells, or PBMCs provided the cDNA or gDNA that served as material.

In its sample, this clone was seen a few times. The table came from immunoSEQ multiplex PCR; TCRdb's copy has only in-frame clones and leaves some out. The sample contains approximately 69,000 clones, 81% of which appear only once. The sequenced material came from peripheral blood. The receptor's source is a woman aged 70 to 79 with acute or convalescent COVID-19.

CDR3 in amino acids: CASSLDRGRSTDTQYF. The CDR3 DNA sequence: TGTGCCAGCAGCTTAGACAGGGGGCGTAGTACAGATACGCAGTATTTT. The chain uses TRBV7-9 and TRBJ2-3; 9 bases align to TRBD1. The germline gives CDR1 SEHNR, CDR2 FQNEAQ (reference sequence). The CDR3 is made up of 16 amino acids. J was trimmed by 3 bases and V by 1 base; bases with no gene match: 5.